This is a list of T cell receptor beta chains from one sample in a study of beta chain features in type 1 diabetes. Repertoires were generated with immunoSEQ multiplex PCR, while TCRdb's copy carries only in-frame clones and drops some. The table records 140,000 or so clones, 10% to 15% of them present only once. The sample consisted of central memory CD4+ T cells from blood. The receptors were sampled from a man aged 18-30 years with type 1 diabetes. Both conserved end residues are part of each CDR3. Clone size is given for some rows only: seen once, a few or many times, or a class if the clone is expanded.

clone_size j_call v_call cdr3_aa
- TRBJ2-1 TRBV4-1 CASSPRRLAPLNNEQFF
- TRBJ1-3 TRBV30 CACSTGPGNTIYF
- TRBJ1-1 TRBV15 CATSRPWTGENTEAFF
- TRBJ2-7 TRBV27 CASSPRGSSNEQYF
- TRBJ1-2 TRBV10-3 CAISESPGRYGYTF
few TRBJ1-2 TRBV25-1 CASSEYGGLSGYTF
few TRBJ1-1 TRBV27 CASSGGQRRMKAFF
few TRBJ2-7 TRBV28 CASSLNDPYEQYF
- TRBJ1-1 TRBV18 CASSPSSHEAFF
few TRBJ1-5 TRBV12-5 CASGSQQGQPQHF
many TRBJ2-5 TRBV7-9 CASSLEAGQYF
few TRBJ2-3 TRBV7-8 CASSLSGGGGTDTQYF
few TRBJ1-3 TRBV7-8 CASSPLVSGLSGNTIYF
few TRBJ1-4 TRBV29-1 CSAGRDSVNEKLFF
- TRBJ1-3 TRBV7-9 CASSPHRGLGNTIYF
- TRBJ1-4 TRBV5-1 CASSPAAEPNEKLFF